The 21 T cell receptor beta chains presented below share a single source sample, sequenced in a study of CD8 T cells in Susac syndrome. RNA in amounts of about 0.5 to 1 ug was reverse transcribed with random hexamers. TCRdb redid the calling of the immunoSEQ multiplex PCR reads with MiXCR, one entry per CDR3 protein. The table has about 85,000 distinct CDR3 sequences, just under 95% seen once. The sequenced sample consisted of CD8+ T cells from PBMCs. The receptors originated from a human donor with Susac syndrome.

This chain links TRBV29-1 with TRBJ2-7; 9 nucleotides agree with TRBD1. J lost 6 bases, V lost 7 bases, and 4 bases had no gene match. This CDR3 has 11 residues. CDR1 SQVTM and CDR2 ANQGSEA come from the germline V gene. The CDR3 sequence: CSAWTGVEQYF. CDR3 sequence (DNA): TGCAGCGCCTGGACAGGGGTCGAGCAGTACTTC.

On this clonotype itself: The junction and the germline gene differ at one end; a read error may be behind it. The chain carries TRBV27 and TRBJ2-2, with TRBD1 matching over 7 bases. The V gene's germline CDR1 is MNHEY and CDR2 SMNVEV (reference sequence). There are 15 residues in the CDR3. DNA of the CDR3: TGTGCCAGCAGTCAACAGGGGTGGCTAACCGAGGAGCTGTTTTTT. Amino acid sequence: CASSQQGWLTEELFF.

The CDR3 sequence: CSARGGGLYGYTF. In DNA, the CDR3 is TGCAGCGCCCGGGGAGGGGGCCTCTATGGCTACACCTTC. The J gene is TRBJ1-2, the V gene TRBV29-1, with 7 nucleotides matching TRBD1. J was trimmed by 4 bases and V by 7 bases; bases with no gene match: 9. The CDR3 is made up of 13 amino acids. Germline lookup yields CDR1 SQVTM and CDR2 ANQGSEA.

The chain employs TRBV15 and TRBJ2-3, with a possible D match to TRBD2 (5 bases). V lost 1 base, J lost 2 bases, and 13 bases lay in between. CDR3 length equals 16 residues. The germline CDR1 and CDR2 sequences are LNHNV and YYDKDF (reference sequence). This chain's CDR3 is CATSRVTSGYTDTQYF. CDR3 DNA sequence: TGTGCCACCAGCAGAGTAACCAGCGGATACACAGATACGCAGTATTTT.

The chain recombines TRBV15 with TRBJ2-5, with 8 bases identical to TRBD1. Germline V CDR1 and CDR2: LNHNV, YYDKDF (reference sequence). The CDR3 sequence is 15 residues long. V lost 0 bases and J lost 2; bases outside the gene matches: 2. The CDR3 DNA follows: TGTGCCACCAGCAGAGAGAGACAGGGGCAAGAGACCCAGTACTTC. Translated: CATSRERQGQETQYF.

This clonotype was counted between two and nine times. This chain links TRBV27 with TRBJ2-3; D remains ambiguous. The DNA end is a closer match to TRBJ2-5, so the J assignment may be wrong. The CDR3 covers 11 residues. Germline V gene lookup returns CDR1 MNHEY and CDR2 SMNVEV (reference sequence). The CDR3 region has the DNA TGTGCCAGCAGTTTTGGGGATACCCAGTACTTC. This gives the protein CASSFGDTQYF.

The rearrangement links TRBV29-1 to TRBJ2-1; 10 bases fit TRBD2. The V and J ends lost 7 bases and 9 bases, in that order; junction bases with no gene match: 6. The CDR3 spans 12 residues. Germline lookup yields CDR1 SQVTM and CDR2 ANQGSEA. CDR3 residues: CSALAGEAEQFF. For the CDR3, the DNA is TGCAGCGCCCTAGCGGGAGAGGCTGAGCAGTTCTTC.

The J gene is TRBJ1-5, the V gene TRBV7-2; the match to TRBD1 covers 8 bases. Germline V gives CDR1 SGHTA, CDR2 FQGNSA. J lost 5 bases, V lost 5 bases, and 5 bases had no gene match. The CDR3 sequence is 14 residues long. The CDR3, as DNA: TGTGCCAGCAGCCTGACAGGGGCAGATCAGCCCCAGCATTTT. This gives the protein CASSLTGADQPQHF.

The chain couples TRBV9 to TRBJ2-1; 8 bases agree with TRBD1. Germline CDR1 and CDR2: SGDLS and YYNGEE. There are 15 residues in the CDR3. J was trimmed by 11 bases and V by 0 bases; bases with no gene match: 10. The CDR3 loop reads CASSVGQGASWQQFF. The CDR3 DNA follows: TGTGCCAGCAGCGTAGGGCAGGGGGCAAGTTGGCAGCAGTTCTTC. Combining the CDR3 with reference TRBV9 and TRBJ2-1 gives the whole variable domain DSGVTQTPKHLITATGQRVTLRCSPRSGDLSVYWYQQSLDQGLQFLIQYYNGEERAKGNILERFSAQQFPDLHSELNLSSLELGDSALYFCASSVGQGASWQQFFGPGTRLTVL.

The chain employs TRBV27 and TRBJ2-1; 11 positions match TRBD2. CDR1 and CDR2 from the germline V gene are MNHEY and SMNVEV (reference sequence). CDR3 length equals 17 residues. With V trimmed by 3 bases and J by 3 bases, 7 bases remained unmatched. As DNA, the CDR3 is TGTGCCAGCAGTTTGTACACCGGGACTAGCGGCTACAATGAGCAGTTCTTC. Protein sequence: CASSLYTGTSGYNEQFF.

This rearrangement joins TRBV14 to TRBJ2-1, with TRBD2 matching over 10 bases. V lost 0 bases to trimming and J lost 4 bases; unmatched junction nucleotides: 3. Germline V CDR1 and CDR2: SGHDN, FVKESK. CDR3 length: 16 residues. CDR3 region: CASSQDSGRSYNEQFF. The CDR3 DNA reads TGTGCCAGCAGCCAAGATAGCGGGAGGTCTTACAATGAGCAGTTCTTC. The full variable domain, its missing parts supplied by reference TRBV14 and TRBJ2-1, is EAGVTQFPSHSVIEKGQTVTLRCDPISGHDNLYWYRRVMGKEIKFLLHFVKESKQDESGMPNNRFLAERTGGTYSTLKVQPAELEDSGVYFCASSQDSGRSYNEQFFGPGTRLTVL.

The chain uses TRBV30 and TRBJ2-2, with D uncertain. Germline CDR1 is GTSNPN and CDR2 is SVGIG (reference sequence). CDR3 length: 12 residues. Trimming left V 4 bases short and J 3 bases short, with 6 bases between. Here the CDR3 reads CAWIRDTGELFF. CDR3 nucleotide sequence: TGTGCCTGGATCCGCGACACCGGGGAGCTGTTTTTT.

This clonotype was seen once. The CDR3 region has the DNA TGTGCCAGCAGCCAGGGACCTAGCTATGGCTACACCTTC. As protein: CASSQGPSYGYTF. This chain connects TRBV6-5 to TRBJ1-2; maybe TRBD1 (5 bases). CDR1 and CDR2 (germline): MNHEY, SVGAGI. The CDR3 sequence is 13 residues long. V was trimmed by 6 bases and J by 4 bases, leaving 12 bases between them.

The chain joins TRBV3-1 to TRBJ2-1; D not certain. Germline V gene sequence: CDR1 LGHDT, CDR2 YNNKEL (reference sequence). This CDR3 has 14 amino acids. V shed 4 bases and J shed 4 bases, with 11 bases lying between them. The DNA for the CDR3 is TGTGCCAGCAGCCTTGGACCCTTTTACAATGAGCAGTTCTTC. Amino acid sequence: CASSLGPFYNEQFF.

This clonotype is a singleton in its sample. The chain uses TRBV5-1 and TRBJ2-4; D ambiguous. Germline-derived CDR1 and CDR2 are SGHRS and YFSETQ. This CDR3 contains 14 residues. The V end was cut by 1 base, the J end by 0 bases, with 5 bases between. Here the CDR3 reads CASSLNLAKNIQYF. In DNA, the CDR3 is TGCGCCAGCAGCTTGAATCTAGCCAAAAACATTCAGTACTTC.

This chain links TRBV29-1 with TRBJ1-2; D gene ambiguous. The CDR3 extends over 15 amino acids. Germline V gene sequence: CDR1 SQVTM, CDR2 ANQGSEA. Trimming removed 0 bases at V and 6 bases at J, with 17 bases between. The CDR3 DNA reads as TGCAGCGTTGAAGATCTACAGCCCGCGGTGAATGGCTACACCTTC. Translated, it gives CSVEDLQPAVNGYTF.

The CDR3 DNA follows: TGTGCCAGCAGCAACCACCCCGAGACAGGGTGCAACGAGCAGTACTTC. Protein product: CASSNHPETGCNEQYF. The chain combines TRBV21-1 with TRBJ2-7; the table's D call of TRBD1 was not tested on the DNA. TRBV21-1 is assigned pseudogene status. The CDR3 spans 16 residues.

The rearrangement uses TRBV11-2 and TRBJ1-2; D perhaps matches TRBD1 (6 bases). V was shortened by 4 bases and J by 4 bases, with 10 bases between the two germline ends. CDR1 SGHAT and CDR2 FQNNGV come from the germline V gene. There are 13 residues in the CDR3. CDR3 sequence: CASSSTDSYGYTF. The CDR3 bases are TGTGCCAGCAGCTCCACGGACAGCTATGGCTACACCTTC.

The chain has TRBV19 and TRBJ2-1, with D possibly being TRBD1 (6 bases). V lost 5 bases and J 5 bases, leaving 16 bases between the germline ends. Germline CDR1 and CDR2: LNHDA and SQIVND (reference sequence). CDR3 length: 15 residues. The CDR3 protein is CASSLQGYGDNEQFF. The CDR3 DNA reads as TGTGCCAGTAGTTTGCAGGGGTACGGGGACAATGAGCAGTTCTTC.

The J gene is TRBJ2-1, the V gene TRBV13; 8 positions agree with TRBD2. CDR3 size: 15 residues. Germline loops: CDR1 PRHDT, CDR2 FYEKMQ (reference sequence). V was clipped by 4 bases and J by 6 bases; unmatched bases: 8. This CDR3 reads CASSSRTSRVNEQFF. Written as DNA, the CDR3 is TGTGCCAGCAGCTCTAGGACTAGCCGGGTCAATGAGCAGTTCTTC. Full variable domain (rest looked up from reference TRBV13 and TRBJ2-1): AAGVIQSPRHLIKEKRETATLKCYPIPRHDTVYWYQQGPGQDPQFLISFYEKMQSDKGSIPDRFSAQQFSDYHSELNMSSLELGDSALYFCASSSRTSRVNEQFFGPGTRLTVL.

This sequence joins TRBV12-3 or TRBV12-4 and TRBJ1-2; D ambiguous. With 3 bases removed from V and 4 bases from J, the gap between germline ends came to 12 bases. The CDR3 has 14 amino acids. CDR3 sequence: CASSLVQELYGYTF. CDR3 in DNA: TGTGCCAGCAGTTTGGTCCAGGAACTCTATGGCTACACCTTC.